A single sample gave rise to the 20 T cell receptor beta chains below, sequenced in a study of T cells in Graves' hyperthyroidism and ophthalmopathy. RNA transcripts served as the template for amplifying TCR beta CDR3 regions. HTBI primers drove first-round RT-PCR of the TCR CDR3. TCRdb processed the multiplex PCR reads anew with MiXCR; each CDR3 protein has one entry. This table holds fewer than 800,000 distinct CDR3 sequences, 16% found once. The specimen sequenced was blood. These receptors were obtained from a man in his late teens or twenties with Graves' hyperthyroidism.

This clonotype came up many times. This chain uses TRBV11-1 with TRBJ1-4; the D is unclear. CDR3 length: 15 residues. With 5 bases removed from V and 4 bases from J, the gap between germline ends came to 14 bases. Germline V lookup: CDR1 SGHAT, CDR2 FQDESV (reference sequence). CDR3 bases: TGTGCCAGCAGCCGCGGACGGTTGAATAATGAAAAACTGTTTTTT. Its translation is CASSRGRLNNEKLFF.

This clonotype was counted at least ten times. This chain connects TRBV30 to TRBJ2-7; no definite D call. The CDR3 has 13 amino acids. Germline V CDR1 and CDR2: GTSNPN, SVGIG (reference sequence). The germline V and J ends were trimmed by 8 bases and 0 bases, with 14 bases remaining between them. The CDR3 nucleotides read TGTGCCCTGGAAGGCGGAAGCTCCTACGAGCAGTACTTC. It yields the protein CALEGGSSYEQYF.

The chain recombines TRBV5-4 with TRBJ2-5; D may match TRBD1 or TRBD2 (5 bases each). The germline V gene has CDR1 SGHNT and CDR2 YYREEE (reference sequence). CDR3 length: 14 amino acids. The V end lost 4 bases, the J end lost 0 bases, and 10 bases lay between the germline ends. CDR3 bases: TGTGCCAGCAGCACCGGGACCAACCAAGAGACCCAGTACTTC. Its translation is CASSTGTNQETQYF.

The chain combines TRBV9 with TRBJ2-2; 9 positions agree with TRBD1. The CDR3 length is 19 residues. After removal of 4 bases from V and 1 base from J, the junction contained 14 bases not matched to a gene. Germline CDR1 and CDR2: SGDLS and YYNGEE. The CDR3 is CASSRLILDRGWNTGELFF. In DNA form, the CDR3 reads TGTGCCAGCAGCCGCCTTATTCTTGACAGGGGGTGGAACACCGGGGAGCTGTTTTTT.

This clonotype was seen ten or more times. This chain links TRBV3-1 with TRBJ2-5; 8 bases match TRBD1. The CDR3 runs to 13 residues. Germline-derived CDR1 and CDR2 are LGHDT and YNNKEL (reference sequence). Trimming cost V 5 bases and J 5 bases; bases outside gene matches: 4. The CDR3, as DNA: TGTGCCAGCAGCTCAGGGGGCAGCGAGACCCAGTACTTC. Translation gives CASSSGGSETQYF.

This clonotype was seen more than once but under ten times. Since a much larger clone is just one base distant, this may be a read error. This sequence joins TRBV9 and TRBJ1-4, with TRBD1 as a possible D gene (5 bases). The CDR3 totals 17 residues. The germline CDR1 and CDR2 sequences are SGDLS and YYNGEE. In nucleotides, the CDR3 is TGTGTCAGCAGTGTTACACTCGACAGAGCAACTAATGAAAAACTGTTTTTT. It specifies CVSSVTLDRATNEKLFF.

This clonotype was seen more than once but under ten times. The V and J genes are TRBV24-1 and TRBJ2-2; TRBD2 is a possible D gene (6 bases). Between the trimmed V and J ends, which lost 4 bases and 6 bases, there was a span of 11 bases. The CDR3 length is 14 residues. The germline gives CDR1 KGHDR, CDR2 SFDVKD. The DNA for the CDR3 is TGTGCCACCAGTGACGCCGGGGGTTCCGGGGAGCTGTTTTTT. Its translation is CATSDAGGSGELFF.

This clonotype was seen ten or more times. The chain recombines TRBV7-9 with TRBJ2-2, with 9 bases matching TRBD1. V lost 8 bases, J lost 4 bases, and 5 bases stayed unmatched. This CDR3 region has 14 residues. Germline CDR1 reads SEHNR; CDR2 reads FQNEAQ (reference sequence). CDR3 sequence (DNA): TGTGCCAGCTGGGACAGGGATCGCACCGGGGAGCTGTTTTTT. It translates to CASWDRDRTGELFF.

Details on this clonotype: The junction departs from the called germline gene at one end, perhaps through a read error. The J gene is TRBJ2-7, the V gene TRBV28; tentative D call: TRBD2 (7 bases). This CDR3 region has 14 residues. Per the germline V gene, CDR1 is MDHEN and CDR2 is SYDVKM. Here the CDR3 reads CASSPLGRGYGQYF. For the CDR3, the DNA is TGTGCCAGCAGTCCCTTGGGGAGGGGGTACGGGCAGTACTTC.

The chain joins TRBV9 to TRBJ2-3; 11 bases agree with TRBD2. This CDR3 comprises 15 residues. The trim removed 6 bases at V and 7 bases at J, leaving 10 bases unmatched. Germline assignment: CDR1 SGDLS and CDR2 YYNGEE. The chain's CDR3 is CASTPGLAARYTQYF. The CDR3 nucleotides read TGTGCCAGCACCCCGGGACTAGCGGCTAGATATACGCAGTATTTT.

This clonotype was seen at least ten times. The gene calls are TRBV12-3 or TRBV12-4 and TRBJ2-3, with TRBD2 identical over 10 bases. There are 14 residues in the CDR3. V was clipped by 5 bases and J by 4 bases; unmatched bases: 3. CDR3 amino acids: CASSPGLAADTQYF. DNA of the CDR3: TGTGCCAGCAGTCCCGGACTAGCGGCAGATACGCAGTATTTT.

This clonotype was found many times. The CDR3 region has the DNA TGTGCCAGCAGTCCCCGCGGAGGGGGCTACTATGGCTACACCTTC. Translated, it gives CASSPRGGGYYGYTF. The rearrangement uses TRBV28 and TRBJ1-2; 7 positions match TRBD1. The CDR3 has 15 residues. Trimming removed 5 bases from V and 3 bases from J; junction bases left unmatched: 9. Per the germline V gene, CDR1 is MDHEN and CDR2 is SYDVKM.

The chain joins TRBV19 to TRBJ2-2; TRBD1 might be the D (6 bases). Germline-derived CDR1 and CDR2 are LNHDA and SQIVND (reference sequence). V was cut by 5 bases and J by 0 bases, with 10 bases left in between. This CDR3 is 15 amino acids long. The CDR3 sequence is CASSQGRPNTGELFF. The DNA for the CDR3 is TGTGCCAGTAGTCAGGGGCGCCCGAACACCGGGGAGCTGTTTTTT.

This clonotype was counted ten times or more. The chain employs TRBV28 and TRBJ1-1, with D perhaps TRBD1 (5 bases). This CDR3 region has 15 residues. CDR1 and CDR2 from the germline V gene are MDHEN and SYDVKM. The V end lost 2 bases, the J end lost 1 base, and 11 bases lay between the germline ends. The CDR3 DNA is TGTGCCAGCAGTTTACCGCCCACAGGGAACACTGAAGCTTTCTTT. It specifies CASSLPPTGNTEAFF. The variable domain in full, completed from reference TRBV28 and TRBJ1-1, reads DVKVTQSSRYLVKRTGEKVFLECVQDMDHENMFWYRQDPGLGLRLIYFSYDVKMKEKGDIPEGYSVSREKKERFSLILESASTNQTSMYLCASSLPPTGNTEAFFGQGTRLTVV.

This clonotype was seen at least ten times. J is TRBJ2-3 and V is TRBV5-1; D gene unclear. Germline assignment: CDR1 SGHRS and CDR2 YFSETQ. Trimming left V 0 bases short and J 0 bases short, with 11 bases between. The CDR3 length is 16 residues. The CDR3 spells CASSLEDGASTDTQYF. The CDR3 nucleotides are TGCGCCAGCAGCTTGGAGGACGGAGCTAGCACAGATACGCAGTATTTT.

The chain joins TRBV25-1 to TRBJ2-5, with 10 bases matching TRBD2. CDR1 MGHDK and CDR2 SYGVNS come from the germline V gene. The CDR3 is 17 amino acids. Germline trimming cut 3 bases from V and 2 bases from J; bases unmatched to any gene: 9. The CDR3 DNA reads TGTGCCAGCAGTGATTCCCCAGGACTAGCGGCTCAAGAGACCCAGTACTTC. As protein: CASSDSPGLAAQETQYF. Supplemented by reference TRBV25-1 and TRBJ2-5, the full variable domain reads EADIYQTPRYLVIGTGKKITLECSQTMGHDKMYWYQQDPGMELHLIHYSYGVNSTEKGDLSSESTVSRIRTEHFPLTLESARPSHTSQYLCASSDSPGLAAQETQYFGPGTRLLVL.

This clonotype was recorded many times. The rearrangement uses TRBV4-3 and TRBJ2-7; possible D gene TRBD2, 6 bases. CDR3 length equals 13 residues. Looked up from germline, CDR1 is LGHNA and CDR2 is YSLEER. V was pared by 1 base and J by 2 bases, with 6 bases between. Here the CDR3 DNA reads TGCGCCAGCAGCCAAGGGGGGGCCTACGAGCAGTACTTC. It is translated as CASSQGGAYEQYF.

This clonotype was observed many times. The rearrangement uses TRBV20-1 and TRBJ2-3; the D gene is possibly TRBD2 (5 bases). Germline V gene lookup returns CDR1 DFQATT and CDR2 SNEGSKA (reference sequence). The CDR3 consists of 14 residues. As DNA, the CDR3 is TGCAGCTCTACGGGTGGGAGTGGGATAGATACGCAGTATTTT. Its protein is CSSTGGSGIDTQYF.

The chain recombines TRBV7-9 with TRBJ2-7; D is uncertain. Trimming left V 1 base short and J 5 bases short, with 15 bases between. The CDR3 totals 15 residues. The germline gives CDR1 SEHNR, CDR2 FQNEAQ (reference sequence). The chain's CDR3 is CASSLVGQLRDEQYF. In nucleotides, the CDR3 is TGTGCCAGCAGCTTAGTAGGGCAGTTAAGGGACGAGCAGTACTTC.

This clonotype was detected many times. The gene calls are TRBV5-1 and TRBJ1-1; D ambiguous. CDR3 size: 13 residues. Trimming cost V 1 base and J 6 bases, with 10 bases left between them. Germline V gene sequence: CDR1 SGHRS, CDR2 YFSETQ. The CDR3 nucleotides read TGCGCCAGCAGCTTGAATGGCAGACCTGAAGCTTTCTTT. Translating it yields CASSLNGRPEAFF.